This TCR beta chain was sequenced during a study of control samples from healthy donors and cancer patients. Only in-frame clones appear in the TCRdb table, and some are missing; sequencing was by immunoSEQ multiplex PCR. The repertoire holds about 150,000 clones, with 89% as singletons. V lost 9 bases, J lost 4 bases, and 13 bases lay in between. The CDR3 covers 12 residues. Germline V gene lookup returns CDR1 SGHNT and CDR2 YENEEA. The chain carries TRBV11-3 and TRBJ2-7, with a tentative D call TRBD1 (5 bases). Specimen: blood. The TCR sequence derives from a man aged 25-45 years in good health. CDR3 sequence: CASRTSGYEQYF. The CDR3 nucleotides read TGTGCCAGTAGGACCTCAGGGTACGAGCAGTACTTC.